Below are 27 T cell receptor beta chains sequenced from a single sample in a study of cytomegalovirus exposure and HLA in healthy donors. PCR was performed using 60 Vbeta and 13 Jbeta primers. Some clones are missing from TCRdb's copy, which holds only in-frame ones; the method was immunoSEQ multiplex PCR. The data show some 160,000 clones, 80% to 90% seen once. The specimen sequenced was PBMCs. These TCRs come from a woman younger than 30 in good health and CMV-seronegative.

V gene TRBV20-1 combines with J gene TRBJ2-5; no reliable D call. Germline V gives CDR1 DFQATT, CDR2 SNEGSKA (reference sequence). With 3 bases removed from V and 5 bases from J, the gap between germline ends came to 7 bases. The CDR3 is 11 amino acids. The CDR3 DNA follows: TGCAGTGCTAGTCCGCGGGAGACCCAGTACTTC. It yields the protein CSASPRETQYF.

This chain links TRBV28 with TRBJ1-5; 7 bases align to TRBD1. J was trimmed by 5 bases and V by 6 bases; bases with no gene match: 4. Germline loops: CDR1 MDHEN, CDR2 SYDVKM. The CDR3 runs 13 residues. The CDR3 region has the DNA TGTGCCAGCAGCCGACAGGGCCATCAGCCCCAGCATTTT. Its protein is CASSRQGHQPQHF.

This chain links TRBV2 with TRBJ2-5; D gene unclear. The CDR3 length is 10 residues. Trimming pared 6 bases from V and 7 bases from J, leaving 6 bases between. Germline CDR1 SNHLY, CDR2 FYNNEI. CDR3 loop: CASSAWTQYF. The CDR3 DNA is TGTGCCAGCAGCGCGTGGACCCAGTACTTC. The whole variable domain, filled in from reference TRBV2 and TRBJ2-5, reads EPEVTQTPSHQVTQMGQEVILRCVPISNHLYFYWYRQILGQKVEFLVSFYNNEISEKSEIFDDQFSVERPDGSNFTLKIRSTKLEDSAMYFCASSAWTQYFGPGTRLLVL.

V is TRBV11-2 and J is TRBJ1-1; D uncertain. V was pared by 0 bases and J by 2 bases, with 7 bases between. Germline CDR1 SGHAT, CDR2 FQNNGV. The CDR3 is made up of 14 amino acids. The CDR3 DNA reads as TGTGCCAGCAGCTTAGAAGGAGGAAACACTGAAGCTTTCTTT. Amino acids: CASSLEGGNTEAFF.

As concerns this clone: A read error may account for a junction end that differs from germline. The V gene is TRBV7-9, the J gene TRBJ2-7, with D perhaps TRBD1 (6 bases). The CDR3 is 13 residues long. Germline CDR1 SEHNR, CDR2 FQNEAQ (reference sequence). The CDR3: CSSSLSGENEQYF. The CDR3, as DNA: TGTTCCAGCAGCTTATCAGGGGAGAACGAGCAGTACTTC.

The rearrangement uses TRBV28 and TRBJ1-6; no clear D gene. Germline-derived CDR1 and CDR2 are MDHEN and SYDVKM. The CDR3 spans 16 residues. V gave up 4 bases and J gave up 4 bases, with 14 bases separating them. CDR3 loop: CASSSSVAPYNSPLHF. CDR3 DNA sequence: TGTGCCAGCAGTTCCTCAGTTGCCCCTTATAATTCACCCCTCCACTTT.

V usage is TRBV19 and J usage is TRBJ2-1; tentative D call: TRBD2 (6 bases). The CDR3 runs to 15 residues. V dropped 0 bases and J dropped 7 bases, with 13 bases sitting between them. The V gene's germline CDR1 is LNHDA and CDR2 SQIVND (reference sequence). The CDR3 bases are TGTGCCAGTAGTATAGATGGGGGGACCGATAATGAGCAGTTCTTC. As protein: CASSIDGGTDNEQFF. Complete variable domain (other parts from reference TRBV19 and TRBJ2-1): DGGITQSPKYLFRKEGQNVTLSCEQNLNHDAMYWYRQDPGQGLRLIYYSQIVNDFQKGDIAEGYSVSREKKESFPLTVTSAQKNPTAFYLCASSIDGGTDNEQFFGPGTRLTVL.

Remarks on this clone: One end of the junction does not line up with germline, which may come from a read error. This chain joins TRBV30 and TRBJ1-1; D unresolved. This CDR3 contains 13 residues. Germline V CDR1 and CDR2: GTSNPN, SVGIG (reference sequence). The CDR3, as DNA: TGTGCCTGGAGTCCTCTCAAACCCGGTGTGGTGGTCTTT. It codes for CAWSPLKPGVVVF.

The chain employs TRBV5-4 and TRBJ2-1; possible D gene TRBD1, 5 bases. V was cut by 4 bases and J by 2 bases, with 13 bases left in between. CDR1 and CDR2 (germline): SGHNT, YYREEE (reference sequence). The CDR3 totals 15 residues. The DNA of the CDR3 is TGTGCCAGCAGCCCCAGGGCGACCACCTACAATGAGCAGTTCTTC. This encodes CASSPRATTYNEQFF.

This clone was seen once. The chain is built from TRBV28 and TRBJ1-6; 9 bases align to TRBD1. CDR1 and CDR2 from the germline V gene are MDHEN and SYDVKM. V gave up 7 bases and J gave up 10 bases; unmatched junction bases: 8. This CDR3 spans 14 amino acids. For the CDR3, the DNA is TGTGCCAGCAACCCAGGGGGACAGGGCTCACCCCTCCACTTT. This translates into CASNPGGQGSPLHF. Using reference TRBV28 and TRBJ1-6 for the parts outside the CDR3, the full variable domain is DVKVTQSSRYLVKRTGEKVFLECVQDMDHENMFWYRQDPGLGLRLIYFSYDVKMKEKGDIPEGYSVSREKKERFSLILESASTNQTSMYLCASNPGGQGSPLHFGNGTRLTVT.

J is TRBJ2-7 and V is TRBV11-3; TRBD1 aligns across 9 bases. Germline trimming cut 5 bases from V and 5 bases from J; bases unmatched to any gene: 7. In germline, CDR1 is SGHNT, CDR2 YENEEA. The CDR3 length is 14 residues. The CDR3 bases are TGTGCCAGCAGCATAGGACAGGGGAGGCACGAGCAGTACTTC. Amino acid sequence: CASSIGQGRHEQYF.

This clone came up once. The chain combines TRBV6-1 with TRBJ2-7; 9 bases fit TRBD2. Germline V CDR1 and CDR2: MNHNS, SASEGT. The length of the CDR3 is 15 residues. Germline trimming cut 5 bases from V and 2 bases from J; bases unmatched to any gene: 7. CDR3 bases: TGTGCCAGCAGTTCTGGGGGACTAGCCACCTACGAGCAGTACTTC. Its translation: CASSSGGLATYEQYF.

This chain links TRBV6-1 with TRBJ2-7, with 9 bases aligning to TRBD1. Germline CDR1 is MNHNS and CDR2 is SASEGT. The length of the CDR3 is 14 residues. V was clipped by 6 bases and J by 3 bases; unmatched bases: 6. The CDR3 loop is CASRTGGFNYEQYF. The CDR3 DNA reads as TGTGCCAGCAGGACAGGGGGATTTAACTACGAGCAGTACTTC.

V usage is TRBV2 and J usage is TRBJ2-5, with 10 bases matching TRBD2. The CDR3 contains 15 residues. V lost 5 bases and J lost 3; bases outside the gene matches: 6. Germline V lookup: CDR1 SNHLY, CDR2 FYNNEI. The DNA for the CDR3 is TGTGCCAGCAGTTTCCCCCTAGCGGGGGAAGAGACCCAGTACTTC. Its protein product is CASSFPLAGEETQYF.

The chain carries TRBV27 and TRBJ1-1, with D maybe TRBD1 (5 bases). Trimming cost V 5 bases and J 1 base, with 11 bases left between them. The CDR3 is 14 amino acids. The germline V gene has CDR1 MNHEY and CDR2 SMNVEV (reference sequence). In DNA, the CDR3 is TGTGCCAGCAGTCCCATCGGGGGGAACACTGAAGCTTTCTTT. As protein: CASSPIGGNTEAFF.

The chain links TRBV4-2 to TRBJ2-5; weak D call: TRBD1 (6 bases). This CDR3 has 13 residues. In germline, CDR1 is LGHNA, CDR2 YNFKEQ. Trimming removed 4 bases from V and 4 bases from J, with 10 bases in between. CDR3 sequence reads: CASSRTGRETQYF. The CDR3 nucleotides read TGTGCCAGCAGCCGAACAGGGCGAGAGACCCAGTACTTC.

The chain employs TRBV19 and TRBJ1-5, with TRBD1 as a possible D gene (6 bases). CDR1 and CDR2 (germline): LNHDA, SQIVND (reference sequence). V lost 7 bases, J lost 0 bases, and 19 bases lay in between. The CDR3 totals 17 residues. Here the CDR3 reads CASKDPRTDYSNQPQHF. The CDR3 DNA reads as TGTGCCAGTAAAGACCCACGGACAGATTATAGCAATCAGCCCCAGCATTTT.

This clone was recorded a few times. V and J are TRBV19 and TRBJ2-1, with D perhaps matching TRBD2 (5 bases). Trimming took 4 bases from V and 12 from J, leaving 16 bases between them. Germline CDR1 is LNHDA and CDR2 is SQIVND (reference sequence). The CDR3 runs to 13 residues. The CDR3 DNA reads TGTGCCAGTAGTACCACCGGCGGGCCTGGGCAGTTCTTC. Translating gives CASSTTGGPGQFF.

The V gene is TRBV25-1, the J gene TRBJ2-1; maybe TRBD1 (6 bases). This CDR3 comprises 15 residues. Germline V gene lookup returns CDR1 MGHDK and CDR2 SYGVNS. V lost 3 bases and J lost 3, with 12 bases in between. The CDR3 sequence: CASSDEQGYYNEQFF. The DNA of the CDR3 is TGTGCCAGCAGTGATGAACAGGGATACTACAATGAGCAGTTCTTC.

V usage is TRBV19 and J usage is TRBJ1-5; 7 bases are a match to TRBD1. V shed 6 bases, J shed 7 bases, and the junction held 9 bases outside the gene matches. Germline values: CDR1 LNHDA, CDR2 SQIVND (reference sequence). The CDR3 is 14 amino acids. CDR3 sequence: CASRSEGAGQPQHF. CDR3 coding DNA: TGTGCCAGTAGATCCGAGGGGGCAGGGCAGCCCCAGCATTTT.

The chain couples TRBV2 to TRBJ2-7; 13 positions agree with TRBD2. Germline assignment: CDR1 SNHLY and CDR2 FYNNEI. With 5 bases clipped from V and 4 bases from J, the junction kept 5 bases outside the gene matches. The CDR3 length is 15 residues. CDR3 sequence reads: CASSKLAGGSYEQYF. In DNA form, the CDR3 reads TGTGCCAGCAGTAAACTAGCGGGAGGGTCGTACGAGCAGTACTTC.

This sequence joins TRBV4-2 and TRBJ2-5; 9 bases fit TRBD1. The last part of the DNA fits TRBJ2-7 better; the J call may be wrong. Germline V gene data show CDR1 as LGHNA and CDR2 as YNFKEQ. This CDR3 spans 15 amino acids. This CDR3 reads CASSSGTGKGYEQYF. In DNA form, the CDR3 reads TGTGCCAGCAGCTCAGGGACAGGGAAGGGATACGAGCAGTACTTC.

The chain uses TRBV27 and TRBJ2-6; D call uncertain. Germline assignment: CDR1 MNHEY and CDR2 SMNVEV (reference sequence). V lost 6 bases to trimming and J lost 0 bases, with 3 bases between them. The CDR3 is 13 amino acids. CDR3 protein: CASRSSGANVLTF. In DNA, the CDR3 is TGTGCCAGCAGGAGCTCTGGGGCCAACGTCCTGACTTTC.

In DNA, the CDR3 is TGTGCCAGCCAGCCCGGACAGGATTTGAACACCGGGGAGCTGTTTTTT. This codes for CASQPGQDLNTGELFF. This chain uses TRBV19 with TRBJ2-2, with TRBD1 matching over 7 bases. J was trimmed by 1 base and V by 9 bases; bases with no gene match: 11. The CDR3 runs to 16 residues. Germline assignment: CDR1 LNHDA and CDR2 SQIVND (reference sequence).

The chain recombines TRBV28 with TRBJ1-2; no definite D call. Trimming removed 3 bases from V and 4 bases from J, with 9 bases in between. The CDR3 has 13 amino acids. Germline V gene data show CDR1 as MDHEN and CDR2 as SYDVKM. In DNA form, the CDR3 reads TGTGCCAGCAGTTTGGAGGCTGTCTATGGCTACACCTTC. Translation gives CASSLEAVYGYTF.

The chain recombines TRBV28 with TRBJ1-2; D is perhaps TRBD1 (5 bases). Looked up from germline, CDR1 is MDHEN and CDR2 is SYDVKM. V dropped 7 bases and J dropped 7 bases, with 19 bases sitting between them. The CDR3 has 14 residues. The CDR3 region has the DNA TGTGCCAGCACCTCGGACGGGGGAAATTTTGGCTACACCTTC. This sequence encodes CASTSDGGNFGYTF.

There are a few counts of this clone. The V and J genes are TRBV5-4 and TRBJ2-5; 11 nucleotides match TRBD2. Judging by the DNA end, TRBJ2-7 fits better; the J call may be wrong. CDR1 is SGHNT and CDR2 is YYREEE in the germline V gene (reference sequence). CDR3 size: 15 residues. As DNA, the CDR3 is TGTGCCAGCAGCCCGGGGACTAGCGGAACCTACGAGCAGTACTTC. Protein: CASSPGTSGTYEQYF.